A single sample is the source of the 8 T cell receptor beta chains below, sequenced in a study of blood T cell repertoires in COVID-19 (dated by TCRdb to 2018 to 2021). The library was obtained by the immunoSEQ multiplex PCR assay. TCRdb took over this immuneACCESS table, retaining in-frame rearrangements with V and J assigned. Such tables are incomplete; in checked studies, under half of the missing clones stem from an unresolved V gene, and the remainder is unexplained. In this sample the table shows some 350,000 clones, around 83% of which occur a single time. In total, the top ten clones hold just under 3% of the sample. The sequencing input was peripheral blood. The receptors stem from a man aged 25-45 years with active or convalescent COVID-19.

The rearrangement links TRBV5-5 to TRBJ2-7; tentatively, D is TRBD2 (6 bases). Germline V gene sequence: CDR1 SGHKS, CDR2 YYEKEE (reference sequence). The length of the CDR3 is 14 residues. Trimming removed 0 bases at V and 0 bases at J, with 7 bases between. The CDR3 region is CASSLATSSYEQYF. The CDR3 DNA sequence: TGTGCCAGCAGCTTGGCGACTAGCTCCTACGAGCAGTACTTC.

The V gene is TRBV12-3 or TRBV12-4, the J gene TRBJ1-2, with D possibly matching TRBD1 (6 bases). The length of the CDR3 is 11 residues. V shed 7 bases and J shed 8 bases, with 11 bases lying between them. CDR3 nucleotides: TGTGCCAGCATGCTAAGGGGGGGCTACACCTTC. Translating it yields CASMLRGGYTF.

The V call is TRBV7-9, the J call TRBJ1-3; no definite D call. Trimming stripped 5 bases from V and 0 bases from J, with 17 bases between. The CDR3 runs 17 residues. Germline V gene sequence: CDR1 SEHNR, CDR2 FQNEAQ (reference sequence). The CDR3 loop reads CASSRGSHYASGNTIYF. The DNA for the CDR3 is TGTGCCAGCAGCCGCGGGTCCCATTATGCCTCTGGAAACACCATATATTTT.

The chain carries TRBV7-2 and TRBJ2-1, with a weak D call TRBD2 (6 bases). This CDR3 comprises 17 residues. Germline V lookup: CDR1 SGHTA, CDR2 FQGNSA. Deletions cut 1 base from V and 0 bases from J, with 13 bases between. The CDR3 protein is CASSLVGGAYSYNEQFF. CDR3 coding DNA: TGTGCCAGCAGCTTAGTCGGGGGAGCCTACTCCTACAATGAGCAGTTCTTC. The full variable domain, rest sourced from reference TRBV7-2 and TRBJ2-1, is GAGVSQSPSNKVTEKGKDVELRCDPISGHTALYWYRQSLGQGLEFLIYFQGNSAPDKSGLPSDRFSAERTGGSVSTLTIQRTQQEDSAVYLCASSLVGGAYSYNEQFFGPGTRLTVL.

The chain couples TRBV4-3 to TRBJ1-6, with a possible D match to TRBD1 (6 bases). This CDR3 has 14 residues. The germline V and J ends were trimmed by 4 bases and 9 bases, with 13 bases remaining between them. Germline V gives CDR1 LGHNA, CDR2 YSLEER. The CDR3 nucleotides are TGCGCCAGCAGCCGCGGACAGAGCAGTTCACCCCTCCACTTT. It codes for CASSRGQSSSPLHF.

CDR3 region: CASSLVGRGYTF. The CDR3 DNA sequence: TGCGCCAGCAGCTTGGTGGGGCGAGGCTACACCTTC. The genes are TRBV5-1 and TRBJ1-2; TRBD1 is a possible D gene (5 bases). This CDR3 is built from 12 residues. Trimming took 0 bases from V and 8 from J, leaving 8 bases between them. The germline gives CDR1 SGHRS, CDR2 YFSETQ.

The gene calls are TRBV6-2 or TRBV6-3 and TRBJ2-3; 8 nucleotides agree with TRBD2. V gave up 6 bases and J gave up 4 bases; unmatched junction bases: 6. Germline lookup yields CDR1 MNHEY and CDR2 SVGEGT. This CDR3 has 14 residues. The CDR3 loop is CASSPAGESDTQYF. In DNA, the CDR3 is TGTGCCAGCAGCCCAGCGGGAGAATCAGATACGCAGTATTTT.

Notes on this clone: A read error may account for a junction end that differs from germline. The genes are TRBV7-6 and TRBJ2-2; TRBD2 agrees at 15 bases. CDR3 length: 19 residues. Germline-derived CDR1 and CDR2 are SGHVS and FNYEAQ. CDR3 in DNA: TGTGCCAGCAGCTTACGGGGACTAGCGGGGGGCCGGAACGCCGGGGAGCTGTTTTTT. Its protein product is CASSLRGLAGGRNAGELFF.